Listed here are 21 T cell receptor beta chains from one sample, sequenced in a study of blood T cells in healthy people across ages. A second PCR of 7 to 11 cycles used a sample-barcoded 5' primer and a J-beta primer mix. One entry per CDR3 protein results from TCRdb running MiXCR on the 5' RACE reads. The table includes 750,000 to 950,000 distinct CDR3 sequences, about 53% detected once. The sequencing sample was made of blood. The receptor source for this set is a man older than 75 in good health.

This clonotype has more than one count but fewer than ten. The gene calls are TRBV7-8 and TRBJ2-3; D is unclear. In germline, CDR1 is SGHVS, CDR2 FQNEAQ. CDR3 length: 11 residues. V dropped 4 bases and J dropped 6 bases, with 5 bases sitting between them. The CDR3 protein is CASSSPDTQYF. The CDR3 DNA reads TGTGCCAGCAGCTCGCCGGATACGCAGTATTTT.

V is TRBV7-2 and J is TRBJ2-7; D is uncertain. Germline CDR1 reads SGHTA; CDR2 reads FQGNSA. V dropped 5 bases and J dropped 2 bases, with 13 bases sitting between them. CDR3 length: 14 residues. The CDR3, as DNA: TGTGCCAGCAGCACCCAACGCGGTCCCTACGAGCAGTACTTC. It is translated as CASSTQRGPYEQYF.

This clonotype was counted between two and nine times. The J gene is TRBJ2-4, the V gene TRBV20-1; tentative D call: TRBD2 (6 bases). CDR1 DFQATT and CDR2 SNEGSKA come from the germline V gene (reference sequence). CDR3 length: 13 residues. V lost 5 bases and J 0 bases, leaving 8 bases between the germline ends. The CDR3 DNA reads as TGCAGTGCTTGGGGGGTAGCCAAAAACATTCAGTACTTC. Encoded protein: CSAWGVAKNIQYF.

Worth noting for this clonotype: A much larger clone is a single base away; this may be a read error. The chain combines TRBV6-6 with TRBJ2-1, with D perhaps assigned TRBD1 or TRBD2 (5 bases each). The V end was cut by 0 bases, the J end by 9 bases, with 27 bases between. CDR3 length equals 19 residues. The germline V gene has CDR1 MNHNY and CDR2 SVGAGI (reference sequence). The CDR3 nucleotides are TGTGCCAGCAGTTACTCGTTCGGTAGCAGGAAGCCCTCGAGGGGTGAGCAGTTCTTC. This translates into CASSYSFGSRKPSRGEQFF.

The CDR3 region is CASSLGQDGYF. The CDR3, as DNA: TGTGCCAGCAGCTTAGGACAGGACGGGTACTTC. The rearrangement joins TRBV7-9 to TRBJ2-5; the D gene is possibly TRBD1 (6 bases). Germline CDR1 and CDR2: SEHNR and FQNEAQ (reference sequence). The CDR3 is 11 amino acids. The V end lost 1 base, the J end lost 13 bases, and 10 bases lay between the germline ends. The full variable domain, rest sourced from reference TRBV7-9 and TRBJ2-5, is DTGVSQNPRHKITKRGQNVTFRCDPISEHNRLYWYRQTLGQGPEFLTYFQNEAQLEKSRLLSDRFSAERPKGSFSTLEIQRTEQGDSAMYLCASSLGQDGYFGPGTRLLVL.

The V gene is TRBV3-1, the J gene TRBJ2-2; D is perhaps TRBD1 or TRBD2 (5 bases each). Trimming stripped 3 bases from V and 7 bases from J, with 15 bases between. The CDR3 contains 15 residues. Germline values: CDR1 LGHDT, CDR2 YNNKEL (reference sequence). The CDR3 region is CASSHRHWGCGELFF. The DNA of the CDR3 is TGTGCCAGCAGCCACCGCCATTGGGGGTGCGGGGAGCTGTTTTTT.

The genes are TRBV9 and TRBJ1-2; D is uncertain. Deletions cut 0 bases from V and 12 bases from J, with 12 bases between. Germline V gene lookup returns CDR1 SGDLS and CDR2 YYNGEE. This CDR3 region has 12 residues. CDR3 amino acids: CASSVASPADTF. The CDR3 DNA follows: TGTGCCAGCAGCGTAGCCTCTCCGGCCGACACCTTC.

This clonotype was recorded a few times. The CDR3 DNA follows: TGTGCCAGCAGTGGGAACCTTAGGGGCCACAATGAGCAGTTCTTC. Translation gives CASSGNLRGHNEQFF. The chain links TRBV25-1 to TRBJ2-1; D may be TRBD1 (5 bases). The V end was cut by 4 bases, the J end by 5 bases, with 15 bases between. CDR1 is MGHDK, CDR2 SYGVNS, per germline. CDR3 length: 15 residues.

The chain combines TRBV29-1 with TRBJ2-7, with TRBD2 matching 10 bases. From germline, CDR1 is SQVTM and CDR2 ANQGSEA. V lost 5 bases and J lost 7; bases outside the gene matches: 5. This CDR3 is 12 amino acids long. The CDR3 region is CSVHASGSEQYF. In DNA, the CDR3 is TGCAGCGTTCACGCTAGCGGGAGTGAGCAGTACTTC.

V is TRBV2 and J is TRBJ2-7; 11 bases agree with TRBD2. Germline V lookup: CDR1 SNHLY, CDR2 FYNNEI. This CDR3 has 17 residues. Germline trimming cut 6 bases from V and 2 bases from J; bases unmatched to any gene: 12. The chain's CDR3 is CASSDYILAGETYEQYF. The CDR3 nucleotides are TGTGCCAGCAGCGACTACATACTAGCGGGGGAGACCTACGAGCAGTACTTC.

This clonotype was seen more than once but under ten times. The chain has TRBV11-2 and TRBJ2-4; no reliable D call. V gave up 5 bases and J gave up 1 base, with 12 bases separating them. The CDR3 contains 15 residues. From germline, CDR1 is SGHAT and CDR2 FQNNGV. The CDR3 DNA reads TGTGCCAGCAGCGGGCTACGGATGGCCAAAAACATTCAGTACTTC. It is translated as CASSGLRMAKNIQYF.

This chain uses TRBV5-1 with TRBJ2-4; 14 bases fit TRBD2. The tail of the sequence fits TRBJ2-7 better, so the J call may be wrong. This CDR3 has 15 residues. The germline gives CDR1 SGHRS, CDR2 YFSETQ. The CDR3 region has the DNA TGCGCCAGCAGGAACGGACTAGCGGGAGGCTACGAGCAGTACTTC. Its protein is CASRNGLAGGYEQYF.

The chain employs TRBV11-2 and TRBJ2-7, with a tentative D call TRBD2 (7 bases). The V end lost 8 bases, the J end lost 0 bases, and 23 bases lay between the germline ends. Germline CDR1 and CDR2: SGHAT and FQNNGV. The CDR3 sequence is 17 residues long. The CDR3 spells CASAISGGGSFSYEQYF. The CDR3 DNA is TGTGCCAGCGCGATCTCTGGGGGCGGGAGTTTCTCCTACGAGCAGTACTTC.

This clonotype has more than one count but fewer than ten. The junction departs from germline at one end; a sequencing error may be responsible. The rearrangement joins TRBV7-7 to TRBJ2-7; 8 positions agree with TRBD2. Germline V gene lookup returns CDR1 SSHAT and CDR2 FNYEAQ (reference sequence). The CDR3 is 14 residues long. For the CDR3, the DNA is TGTGCTAGCAGCTTATTCGGGAGGGGCAACGAGCAGTACTTC. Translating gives CASSLFGRGNEQYF.

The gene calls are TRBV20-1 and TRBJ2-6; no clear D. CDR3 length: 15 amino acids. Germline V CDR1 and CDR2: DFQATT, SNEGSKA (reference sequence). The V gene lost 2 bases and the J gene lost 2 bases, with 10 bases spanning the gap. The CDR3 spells CSARSPAPGANVLTF. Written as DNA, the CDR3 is TGCAGTGCTAGATCTCCGGCCCCTGGGGCCAACGTCCTGACTTTC.

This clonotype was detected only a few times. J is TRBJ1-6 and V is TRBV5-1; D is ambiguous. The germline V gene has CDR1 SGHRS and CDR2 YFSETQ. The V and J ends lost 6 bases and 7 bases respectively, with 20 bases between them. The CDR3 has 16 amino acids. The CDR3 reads CASTQEGALSNSPLHF. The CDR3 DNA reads TGCGCCAGCACCCAAGAGGGAGCTTTATCGAATTCACCCCTCCACTTT.

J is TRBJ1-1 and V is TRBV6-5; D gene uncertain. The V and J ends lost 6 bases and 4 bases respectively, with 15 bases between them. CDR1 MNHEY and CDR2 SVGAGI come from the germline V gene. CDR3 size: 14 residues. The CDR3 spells CASSPPGGSTEAFF. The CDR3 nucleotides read TGTGCCAGCAGCCCACCGGGCGGTTCCACTGAAGCTTTCTTT.

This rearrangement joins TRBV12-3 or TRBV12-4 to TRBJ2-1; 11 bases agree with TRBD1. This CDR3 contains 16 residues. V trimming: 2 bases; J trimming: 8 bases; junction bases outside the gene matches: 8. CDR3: CASSLWAGQGGDEQFF. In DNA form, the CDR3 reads TGTGCCAGCAGTTTATGGGCGGGACAGGGGGGCGATGAGCAGTTCTTC.

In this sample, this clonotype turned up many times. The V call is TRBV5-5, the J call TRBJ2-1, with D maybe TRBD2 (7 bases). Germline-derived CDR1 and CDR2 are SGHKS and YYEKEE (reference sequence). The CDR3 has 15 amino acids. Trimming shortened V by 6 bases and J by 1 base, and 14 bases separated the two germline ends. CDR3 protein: CASTPRGASYNEQFF. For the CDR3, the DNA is TGTGCCAGCACCCCTCGGGGGGCATCCTACAATGAGCAGTTCTTC.

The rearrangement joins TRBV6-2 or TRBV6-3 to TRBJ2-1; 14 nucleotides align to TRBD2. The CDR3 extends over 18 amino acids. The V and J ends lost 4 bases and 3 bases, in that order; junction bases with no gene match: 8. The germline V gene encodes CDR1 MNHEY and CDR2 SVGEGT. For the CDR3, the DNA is TGTGCCAGCAGTTCCTCGGGACTAGCGGGAGCAGTCTACAATGAGCAGTTCTTC. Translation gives CASSSSGLAGAVYNEQFF.

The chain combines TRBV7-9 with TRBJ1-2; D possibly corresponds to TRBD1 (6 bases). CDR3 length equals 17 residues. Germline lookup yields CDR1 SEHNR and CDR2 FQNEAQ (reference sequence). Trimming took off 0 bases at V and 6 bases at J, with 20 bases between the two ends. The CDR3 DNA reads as TGTGCCAGCAGCTTAGCGACAGGACAATCAAAGTTCCATGGCTACACCTTC. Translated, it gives CASSLATGQSKFHGYTF.